This paragraph reports one T cell receptor (beta chain). What it binds is not known. Losses at the gene ends were 5 bases for V and 3 bases for J; bases not matched to a gene: 6. The germline gives CDR1 SGHRS, CDR2 YFSETQ. CDR3 length: 14 amino acids. Each CDR3 protein is one row after TCRdb ran MiXCR on the 5' RACE reads. Of hundreds of thousands of distinct CDR3 sequences listed, approximately 25% are singletons. The sample is drawn from a study of identical twins. Findings and limits, study-wide: Shared out-of-frame alpha sequences (those common to twins) showed excess low generation probability.

These data were likewise used in another study, on T cells expressing NK-cell markers. As reported in that work: The contribution of dominant NKG2C+ clonotypes to CD8+ T cells in five to seven donors was roughly 1.0-7.5%.

V is TRBV5-1 and J is TRBJ1-1, with 8 positions matching TRBD1. The source is a woman aged 18-35 years in good health. Sequencing input: CD4+ T cells sorted from blood. CDR3 sequence: CASSYQGADTEAFF. CDR3 nucleotides: TGCGCCAGCAGTTACCAGGGGGCGGACACTGAAGCTTTCTTT.